A single T cell receptor (beta chain) is shown here with its context. The antigen this receptor binds is unknown. No quality values exist for individual bases; no much larger clone is one base distant. Donors were healthy HIV-negative adults with no recently reported acute infections or vaccinations. Every donor was a Caucasian adult living in Nashville, Tennessee, USA. Magnetic negative selection was used to enrich CD4+ T cells, after which naive cells were positively selected on CD45RA and the negative fraction became the memory subset. Blood was obtained by leukapheresis, after which PBMCs were separated by Ficoll-Histopaque density gradient centrifugation and cryopreserved in liquid nitrogen vapor phase. Analytical flow cytometry was used to check the purity and quantity of every magnetically sorted T cell population. Genomic DNA was isolated from every sorted fraction and measured by UV absorbance on a Nanodrop 2000c.

The CDR1 and CDR2 encoded by the germline V gene are SNHLY and FYNNEI. V loses 4 bases at its end and J loses 3 bases; junction bases beyond the gene matches: 9. The CDR3 spans 16 residues, from the cysteine through the phenylalanine. The only DNA kept is the CDR3, 48 bases in frame from the first base. These data originate in a study of shared clonotypes between healthy human individuals (TCRdb year 2020). Context from the whole study: The cohort included a few men and two women between 18 and 49 years of age. For each donor, CD4 naive and CD4 memory were each given three plates, CD8 naive was given two plates, and CD8 memory was given one plate. To estimate repertoire size and how much clonotype sharing occurs between individuals, the study deeply sequenced the blood TCR repertoires of about five healthy adults. Libraries were prepared and TCR repertoires were sequenced by different laboratories using diverse techniques, in order to increase sequencing depth and limit assay-specific biases. Per donor, leukapheresis produced somewhere between about 0.9 and 9.5 billion PBMCs. Study-wide conclusions, independent of this receptor: Roughly 5% of naive CD4, 3.5% of naive CD8, approximately 2% of memory CD4, and around 0.4% of memory CD8 clonotypes were shared across a few donors. Because the study included only a small number of donors, the genetic and exposure-history diversity represented was limited. Only blood was sampled, and tissue TCR repertoires likely differ from those in blood. Based on pairwise subsampling, the degree of clonotype sharing among donors was expected to be affected by sequencing depth. Higher generation probabilities were observed for clonotypes shared by all four sorted-subset donors than for non-shared clonotypes. Even with the large sequencing depth, rarefaction of the sorted-subset datasets indicated that sequencing was incomplete. Larger estimated clonotype richness was generally found for naive subsets than for memory subsets.

Using the deep immunoSEQ assay, TCR CDR3 regions were amplified from genomic DNA by multiplex PCR. For each cell subset, the extracted genomic DNA was distributed evenly across all wells of several immunoSEQ 96-well plates, and each plate served as one replicate. Each replicate PCR for sorted subsets received about 210 ng genomic DNA, equal to roughly 30,000 T cell genomes. Purified libraries were measured with a Qubit 3.0 fluorometer, size-checked on a Bioanalyzer 2100, and measured again with the KAPA Library Quantification kit. Every immunoSEQ 96-well plate was sequenced on a separate single-read 150-cycle Illumina NextSeq 550 flow cell. In the source study's methods: Because the immunoSEQ output held only junctional sequences and lacked quality scores, the filtering could not match the filtering applied to full-length reads. Sequences were annotated with PyIR, a Python wrapper for IgBLAST v1.9, and V/J genes and CDR3 were assigned using IMGT germline references. Any read was removed if the V/J assignment was weak (E-value above 1e-6), the CDR3 was missing, or the read contained stop codons, out-of-frame junctions, or ambiguous translated residues. A V3J clonotype was defined by an identical inferred V gene, J gene, and CDR3 amino acid sequence. The percentage overlap between two repertoires was calculated by dividing the number of shared unique clonotypes by the size of the smaller repertoire. Richness of each repertoire was evaluated using RTK rarefaction, the Chao1 estimator, and Recon v2.1 estimates of unobserved clonotypes. Generation probabilities for all TCRbeta clonotypes obtained by the gDNA method from a few donors were computed using OLGA. The immuneACCESS repertoire file appears here via TCRdb, limited to in-frame rearrangements. These files lack a portion of the clones; in checked studies, under half of the deficit traces to unresolved V genes, and the cause of the others is not known. The DNA was the basis for D and trimming; V, J and clone size are from that table. The sample yields some 2.1 million clones; 95% were counted once. In total, the top ten clones hold roughly 0.13% of the sample.

This receptor was identified in a man between 18 and 35 years old in good health. The sequenced sample was naive CD4+ T cells sorted from blood. The cell subset or site tag for this specimen amounts to: CD45RA+ positively selected. The sequence links TRBV2 to TRBJ1-5; TRBD1 aligns with 7 central bases. The encoded CDR3 is CASSAHQGVVNQPQHF. The nucleotide sequence is TGTGCCAGCAGTGCACACCAGGGGGTCGTCAATCAGCCCCAGCATTTT.